Following are 21 T cell receptor beta chains from one sample sequenced in a study of blood T cell repertoires in COVID-19 (dated by TCRdb to about 2020). Libraries were built with the immunoSEQ multiplex PCR assay. This is the immuneACCESS table as TCRdb keeps it, with only in-frame sequences that have V and J called. A part of the clones is gone; compared with another copy, unresolved V genes explain less than half, and the rest is unexplained. This sample has over 35,000 clones in its table, and around four fifths of those were observed once. Approximately 14% of the sample is taken by the ten largest. Material: peripheral blood. The origin of the receptors is a human donor in a cohort sampled during active COVID-19.

J is TRBJ2-7 and V is TRBV2, with 9 positions matching TRBD2. Germline CDR1 is SNHLY and CDR2 is FYNNEI. V shed 6 bases, J shed 2 bases, and the junction held 5 bases outside the gene matches. The CDR3 spans 14 residues. The CDR3 protein is CASRSGLATYEQYF. As DNA, the CDR3 is TGTGCCAGCAGATCGGGACTAGCCACCTACGAGCAGTACTTC.

This clone is a singleton in its sample. The rearrangement links TRBV7-2 to TRBJ2-5; D might be TRBD2 (6 bases). V gave up 4 bases and J gave up 5 bases, with 11 bases separating them. The CDR3 covers 13 residues. Germline V CDR1 and CDR2: SGHTA, FQGNSA. The CDR3 spells CASSSGVGETQYF. CDR3 coding DNA: TGTGCCAGCAGCTCGGGGGTGGGTGAGACCCAGTACTTC.

In this sample, this clone turned up once. V and J are TRBV4-3 and TRBJ2-4; 11 nucleotides agree with TRBD2. CDR1 and CDR2 (germline): LGHNA, YSLEER. There are 19 residues in the CDR3. V gave up 4 bases and J gave up 0 bases; unmatched junction bases: 11. The CDR3 nucleotides are TGCGCCAGCAGCCCCCGGGACCTAGCGGGGGGCTTAGCCAAAAACATTCAGTACTTC. Translating gives CASSPRDLAGGLAKNIQYF.

This chain's CDR3 is CASSYGQADTEAFF. The CDR3 region has the DNA TGTGCCAGCAGCTACGGACAGGCGGACACTGAAGCTTTCTTT. The V call is TRBV7-2, the J call TRBJ1-1; 7 nucleotides agree with TRBD1. The CDR3 runs 14 residues. With V trimmed by 4 bases and J by 3 bases, 5 bases remained unmatched. The germline V gene encodes CDR1 SGHTA and CDR2 FQGNSA.

This clone was counted only a few times. This rearrangement joins TRBV25-1 to TRBJ2-7; TRBD1 matches 8 bases. The CDR3 covers 16 residues. From germline, CDR1 is MGHDK and CDR2 SYGVNS. The junction had 10 bases not matched to a gene; V was cut back by 4 bases and J by 2 bases. The CDR3: CASSGGGTGIAYEQYF. DNA for the CDR3: TGTGCCAGCAGTGGGGGCGGGACAGGAATTGCCTACGAGCAGTACTTC.

The chain recombines TRBV2 with TRBJ2-3; 11 nucleotides match TRBD2. Germline values: CDR1 SNHLY, CDR2 FYNNEI. J lost 8 bases, V lost 10 bases, and 14 bases had no gene match. The CDR3 is 15 amino acids. DNA for the CDR3: TGTGCCACCCGACGACTAGCGGGGACCGGTGGTACGCAGTATTTT. Translation: CATRRLAGTGGTQYF.

This chain joins TRBV6-6 and TRBJ2-2, with D tentatively TRBD2 (7 bases). There are 16 residues in the CDR3. From germline, CDR1 is MNHNY and CDR2 SVGAGI (reference sequence). Trimming shortened V by 5 bases and J by 4 bases, and 17 bases separated the two germline ends. This chain's CDR3 is CASSPTGGASTGELFF. The CDR3 DNA sequence: TGTGCCAGCAGTCCGACGGGGGGCGCGAGCACCGGGGAGCTGTTTTTT.

The chain recombines TRBV20-1 with TRBJ1-2; D gene ambiguous. The CDR3 has 11 amino acids. Germline CDR1 DFQATT, CDR2 SNEGSKA (reference sequence). The CDR3, as DNA: TGCGCTACCCTCGAAAACTATGGCTACACCTTC. This encodes CATLENYGYTF.

The chain uses TRBV7-8 and TRBJ1-2; D possibly corresponds to TRBD1 (6 bases). Germline V lookup: CDR1 SGHVS, CDR2 FQNEAQ. The CDR3 length is 17 residues. V shed 5 bases and J shed 5 bases, with 24 bases lying between them. Here the CDR3 reads CASSRGGLTNFPYGYTF. The CDR3 nucleotides are TGTGCCAGCAGCCGAGGGGGGCTCACCAATTTTCCTTATGGCTACACCTTC.

The V and J genes are TRBV19 and TRBJ1-6, with a weak D call TRBD1 (5 bases). The CDR3 contains 14 residues. Looked up from germline, CDR1 is LNHDA and CDR2 is SQIVND (reference sequence). V was pared by 3 bases and J by 7 bases, with 10 bases between. In DNA form, the CDR3 reads TGTGCCAGTAGTATTGGGACTGGGAATTCACCCCTCCACTTT. This encodes CASSIGTGNSPLHF.

This clone was seen a single time. The V and J genes are TRBV7-2 and TRBJ2-7; D unclear. CDR1 is SGHTA, CDR2 FQGNSA, per germline. V was pared by 5 bases and J by 1 base, with 15 bases between. The CDR3 is 15 amino acids. The CDR3, as DNA: TGTGCCAGCAGCCCCCTTAGCCCCGGATCCTACGAGCAGTACTTC. It specifies CASSPLSPGSYEQYF.

Written as DNA, the CDR3 is TGTGCCAGTAGTATCCCGACAGTTGGCTATGGCTACACCTTC. Translated, it gives CASSIPTVGYGYTF. J is TRBJ1-2 and V is TRBV19; TRBD1 is a possible D gene (5 bases). This CDR3 contains 14 residues. V was pared by 3 bases and J by 4 bases, with 12 bases between. CDR1 is LNHDA, CDR2 SQIVND, per germline (reference sequence).

The chain links TRBV6-2 or TRBV6-3 to TRBJ1-2, with TRBD1 matching over 7 bases. In germline, CDR1 is MNHEY, CDR2 SVGEGT. V lost 0 bases to trimming and J lost 5 bases; unmatched junction nucleotides: 6. CDR3 length: 15 residues. CDR3 bases: TGTGCCAGCAGTTACTCACGGGACAGCGAGTATGGCTACACCTTC. It specifies CASSYSRDSEYGYTF.

The J gene is TRBJ2-2, the V gene TRBV2; D might be TRBD2 (6 bases). Trimming removed 3 bases from V and 6 bases from J, with 14 bases in between. The CDR3 runs 15 residues. The V gene's germline CDR1 is SNHLY and CDR2 FYNNEI. The CDR3 protein is CASSDLTRWSGELFF. The CDR3 nucleotides read TGTGCCAGCAGTGATTTGACTAGATGGTCCGGGGAGCTGTTTTTT. Based on the CDR3 plus reference TRBV2 and TRBJ2-2, the full variable domain is EPEVTQTPSHQVTQMGQEVILRCVPISNHLYFYWYRQILGQKVEFLVSFYNNEISEKSEIFDDQFSVERPDGSNFTLKIRSTKLEDSAMYFCASSDLTRWSGELFFGEGSRLTVL.

V gene TRBV10-3 combines with J gene TRBJ2-1; 8 bases line up with TRBD2. This CDR3 comprises 15 residues. Trimming removed 3 bases from V and 4 bases from J; junction bases left unmatched: 5. Germline V gene sequence: CDR1 ENHRY, CDR2 SYGVKD. The CDR3 is CAISEKRGSYNEQFF. The CDR3 nucleotides are TGTGCCATCAGTGAAAAGCGGGGGAGTTACAATGAGCAGTTCTTC.

J is TRBJ1-1 and V is TRBV4-3; unclear D gene. Germline-derived CDR1 and CDR2 are LGHNA and YSLEER. With 0 bases removed from V and 8 bases from J, the gap between germline ends came to 10 bases. The CDR3 has 13 residues. CDR3 in amino acids: CASSQEKSREAFF. CDR3 DNA: TGCGCCAGCAGCCAAGAGAAGAGCCGAGAAGCTTTCTTT.

The V gene is TRBV28, the J gene TRBJ1-2; 12 nucleotides line up with TRBD1. Germline lookup yields CDR1 MDHEN and CDR2 SYDVKM. J lost 6 bases, V lost 2 bases, and 1 base had no gene match. The CDR3 is made up of 14 amino acids. This chain's CDR3 is CASSLRDRGHGYTF. The CDR3 bases are TGTGCCAGCAGTTTAAGGGACAGGGGGCATGGCTACACCTTC.

As DNA, the CDR3 is TGTGCCACCAGCAGAGTGGGGGAGGAACCTTTCTTT. This translates into CATSRVGEEPFF. The chain has TRBV15 and TRBJ1-1; D is perhaps TRBD1 (5 bases). V lost 1 base, J lost 12 bases, and 12 bases lay in between. The V gene's germline CDR1 is LNHNV and CDR2 YYDKDF (reference sequence). CDR3 size: 12 residues.

The CDR3 DNA sequence: TGTGCCAGCAGTTCTTACAGGTCAGTGAACACTGAAGCTTTCTTT. Residues: CASSSYRSVNTEAFF. The chain couples TRBV6-2 or TRBV6-3 to TRBJ1-1; D may be TRBD1 (5 bases). Deletions cut 4 bases from V and 0 bases from J, with 12 bases between. CDR3 size: 15 residues. The V gene's germline CDR1 is MNHEY and CDR2 SVGEGT.

This clone was observed a few times. The chain uses TRBV3-1 (or the pseudogene TRBV3-2) and TRBJ1-3; the match to TRBD1 covers 7 bases. Germline CDR1 reads LGHDT; CDR2 reads YNNKEL (reference sequence). Germline trimming cut 9 bases from V and 3 bases from J; bases unmatched to any gene: 5. The CDR3 totals 13 residues. The CDR3 region is CASDGQDGNTIYF. For the CDR3, the DNA is TGTGCCAGTGACGGACAGGATGGAAACACCATATATTTT.

The gene calls are TRBV6-5 and TRBJ2-6; D is possibly TRBD1 (5 bases). The CDR3 spans 15 residues. In germline, CDR1 is MNHEY, CDR2 SVGAGI. V shed 5 bases and J shed 1 base, with 9 bases lying between them. The CDR3 DNA follows: TGTGCCAGCAGTCCCCAGGGTTCTGGGGCCAACGTCCTGACTTTC. Protein sequence: CASSPQGSGANVLTF.